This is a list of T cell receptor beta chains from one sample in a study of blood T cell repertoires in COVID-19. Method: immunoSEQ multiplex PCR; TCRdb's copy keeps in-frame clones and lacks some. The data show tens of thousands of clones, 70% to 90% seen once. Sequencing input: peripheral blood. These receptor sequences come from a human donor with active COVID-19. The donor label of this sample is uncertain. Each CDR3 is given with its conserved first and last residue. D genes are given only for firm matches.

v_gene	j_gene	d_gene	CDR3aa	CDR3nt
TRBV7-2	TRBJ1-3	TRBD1	CASTLRSGTGKLSGNTIYF	TGTGCCAGCACCTTAAGATCCGGGACAGGGAAACTCTCTGGAAACACCATATATTTT
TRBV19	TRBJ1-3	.	CASSMDRTRNTIYF	TGTGCCAGTAGTATGGACAGAACGAGAAACACCATATATTTT
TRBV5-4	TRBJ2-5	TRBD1	CASSRDRGLAETQYF	TGTGCCAGCAGCCGGGACAGGGGTTTGGCGGAGACCCAGTACTTC
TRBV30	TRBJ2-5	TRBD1	CAWSGQGADGETQYF	TGTGCCTGGAGTGGACAGGGGGCGGACGGGGAGACCCAGTACTTC
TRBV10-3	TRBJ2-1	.	CAIRRDSEQFF	TGTGCCATCAGACGGGACTCTGAGCAGTTCTTC
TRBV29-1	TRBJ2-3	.	CSVEMGSTDTQYF	TGCAGCGTTGAAATGGGGAGTACAGATACGCAGTATTTT
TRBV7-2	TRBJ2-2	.	CASSYEGASAVGELFF	TGTGCCAGCAGCTACGAAGGGGCTAGTGCCGTTGGGGAGCTGTTTTTT
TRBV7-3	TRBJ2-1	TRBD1	CASSLGTAYNEQFF	TGTGCCAGCAGCCTTGGGACAGCTTACAATGAGCAGTTCTTC
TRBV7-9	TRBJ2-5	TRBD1	CASSLWGQVQETQYF	TGTGCCAGCAGCTTATGGGGACAGGTTCAAGAGACCCAGTACTTC
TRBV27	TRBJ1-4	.	CASSFTGGVEKLFF	TGTGCCAGCAGTTTCACGGGGGGTGTTGAAAAACTGTTTTTT
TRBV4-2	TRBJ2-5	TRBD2	CASSQGLLAGGYQETQYF	TGTGCCAGCAGCCAAGGGCTCCTAGCGGGGGGGTACCAAGAGACCCAGTACTTC